A single sample is the source of the 6 T cell receptor beta chains below, sequenced in a study of T cell changes during pregnancy in multiple sclerosis. Using immunoSEQ multiplex PCR, the repertoire was profiled, and TCRdb retains in-frame clones only, with some absent. This sample yields approximately 59,000 clones, of which around 90% are seen a single time; roughly 1.5% belongs to the top ten. The material sequenced was peripheral blood, taken in the third trimester of pregnancy. Receptor source: a female donor in good health, enrolled as a control in a pregnancy study.

This chain joins TRBV27 and TRBJ2-1; no firm D call. This CDR3 has 13 residues. Germline loops: CDR1 MNHEY, CDR2 SMNVEV (reference sequence). The V and J ends lost 10 bases and 3 bases respectively, with 13 bases between them. In DNA form, the CDR3 reads TGTGCCACCCTCGGTGGTGACTACAATGAGCAGTTCTTC. Protein sequence: CATLGGDYNEQFF.

This rearrangement joins TRBV15 to TRBJ1-1; tentatively, D is TRBD1 (5 bases). V was shortened by 1 base and J by 1 base, with 10 bases between the two germline ends. This CDR3 spans 15 amino acids. Per germline, CDR1 LNHNV and CDR2 YYDKDF (reference sequence). The CDR3 protein is CATSRAPRENTEAFF. In DNA form, the CDR3 reads TGTGCCACCAGCAGAGCTCCCAGGGAGAACACTGAAGCTTTCTTT.

This chain links TRBV6-4 with TRBJ2-3, with D tentatively TRBD1 (6 bases). Looked up from germline, CDR1 is MRHNA and CDR2 is SNTAGT. The V end lost 2 bases, the J end lost 11 bases, and 11 bases lay between the germline ends. The CDR3 has 12 amino acids. The CDR3 sequence: CASSDRTGWQYF. CDR3 DNA: TGTGCCAGCAGTGACCGAACAGGGTGGCAGTATTTT.

The rearrangement joins TRBV5-1 to TRBJ2-7, with D possibly matching TRBD1 (8 bases). This CDR3 has 16 amino acids. The V gene's germline CDR1 is SGHRS and CDR2 YFSETQ. V was clipped by 4 bases and J by 2 bases, with 19 bases between them. This CDR3 is CASSAGGTGGTYEQYF. The DNA of the CDR3 is TGCGCCAGCAGCGCCGGGGGGACAGGAGGAACCTACGAGCAGTACTTC.

This rearrangement joins TRBV30 to TRBJ1-1; D may be TRBD1 (6 bases). Deletions cut 5 bases from V and 11 bases from J, with 18 bases between. The length of the CDR3 is 12 residues. Germline V gene sequence: CDR1 GTSNPN, CDR2 SVGIG (reference sequence). For the CDR3, the DNA is TGTGCCTGGGGGGAAGGTGCAGGGGAGGCTTTCTTT. It codes for CAWGEGAGEAFF.

This clone has only one observation. The chain couples TRBV7-9 to TRBJ2-7; D perhaps matches TRBD2 (5 bases). The V end was cut by 2 bases, the J end by 4 bases, with 6 bases between. CDR1 is SEHNR and CDR2 is FQNEAQ in the germline V gene (reference sequence). The CDR3 has 12 amino acids. CDR3 loop: CASSLTGYEQYF. The CDR3 region has the DNA TGTGCCAGCAGCTTAACGGGGTACGAGCAGTACTTC.